This TCR beta chain is from a study of PD-L1 blockade in urothelial cancer. Study-wide background: Each patient had 0 to 3 earlier chemotherapy regimens. A median of roughly 140,000 T cells was found in the blood samples.

The assay was immunoSEQ multiplex PCR, and TCRdb's table has in-frame clones only and misses some. The data show roughly 52,000 clones, with roughly 84% seen just once and over 1% held by the top ten. Trimming stripped 4 bases from V and 4 bases from J, with 14 bases between. Germline V gives CDR1 PRHDT, CDR2 FYEKMQ (reference sequence). This CDR3 is 15 amino acids long. Time point reported: pretreatment peripheral blood. This TCR was sampled from a man aged 45-65 years with urothelial cancer. Sequencing used PBMCs, obtained around atezolizumab (anti-PD-L1) treatment. The rearrangement joins TRBV13 to TRBJ1-5, with D unresolved. The DNA of the CDR3 is TGTGCCAGCAGCTCGGGAATCGGGTTTAATCAGCCCCAGCATTTT. It yields the protein CASSSGIGFNQPQHF.